Listed here are 16 T cell receptor beta chains from one sample, sequenced in a study of T cell responses to AZD1222 COVID-19 vaccine. Here immunoSEQ multiplex PCR was the method, and the copy in TCRdb shows in-frame clones only, minus some. The sample comprises 150,000 to 200,000 clones, about 92% of which are singletons, and 1% to 1.5% rests with the top ten. Sequenced material: peripheral blood, taken 28 days after the second AZD1222 dose. The receptors were gathered from an adult who received the AZD1222 COVID-19 vaccine.

This clone showed up just a few times. The chain joins TRBV7-3 to TRBJ2-1; 9 bases fit TRBD1. With V trimmed by 0 bases and J by 5 bases, 5 bases remained unmatched. CDR3 length equals 16 residues. From germline, CDR1 is SGHTA and CDR2 FQGTGA. The CDR3 spells CASSLTGGQGNNEQFF. The CDR3 region has the DNA TGTGCCAGCAGCTTAACTGGGGGACAGGGAAACAATGAGCAGTTCTTC.

This clone appeared a few times. V and J are TRBV29-1 and TRBJ1-5; maybe TRBD1 (5 bases). In germline, CDR1 is SQVTM, CDR2 ANQGSEA. This CDR3 has 13 residues. Trimming removed 5 bases at V and 5 bases at J, with 13 bases between. The CDR3 bases are TGCAGCGTTAAGGAGGGCAGGGATCAGCCCCAGCATTTT. Translating gives CSVKEGRDQPQHF.

The chain uses TRBV3-1 (or the pseudogene TRBV3-2) and TRBJ2-7, with TRBD1 matching 7 bases. V shed 4 bases and J 4 bases; nucleotides not matched to a gene: 10. This CDR3 is built from 15 residues. Germline CDR1 is LGHDT and CDR2 is YNNKEL (reference sequence). The CDR3 loop is CASSRGDRVRYEQYF. The CDR3 region has the DNA TGTGCCAGCAGCCGAGGTGACAGGGTCCGGTACGAGCAGTACTTC.

The genes are TRBV27 and TRBJ2-3; TRBD2 aligns across 13 bases. The CDR3 runs 15 residues. Germline V gives CDR1 MNHEY, CDR2 SMNVEV (reference sequence). The ends lost 5 bases at V and 5 bases at J; junction bases unmatched: 4. In nucleotides, the CDR3 is TGTGCCAGCAGTGGACTAGCGGGAGTACGAGATACGCAGTATTTT. Translated, it gives CASSGLAGVRDTQYF.

This chain uses TRBV4-1 with TRBJ1-5; D may be TRBD1 (5 bases). Per the germline V gene, CDR1 is MGHRA and CDR2 is YSYEKL. The CDR3 consists of 16 residues. V was cut by 4 bases and J by 4 bases, with 17 bases left in between. CDR3 sequence: CASSPAPGQGNQPQHF. CDR3 nucleotide sequence: TGCGCCAGCAGCCCAGCACCCGGACAAGGGAATCAGCCCCAGCATTTT.

V gene TRBV4-1 combines with J gene TRBJ1-1, with D possibly being TRBD1 (5 bases). V was pared by 1 base and J by 5 bases, with 8 bases between. The CDR3 spans 13 residues. From germline, CDR1 is MGHRA and CDR2 YSYEKL. The CDR3 loop is CASSQGQGTEAFF. CDR3 DNA sequence: TGCGCCAGCAGCCAAGGGCAGGGTACTGAAGCTTTCTTT.

This sequence joins TRBV12-3 or TRBV12-4 and TRBJ1-2; D perhaps matches TRBD1 (5 bases). V gave up 3 bases and J gave up 3 bases, with 8 bases separating them. The CDR3 extends over 13 amino acids. The CDR3 DNA reads as TGTGCCAGCAGTTTTAGGGACCACTATGGCTACACCTTC. Amino acids: CASSFRDHYGYTF.

This chain connects TRBV1 to TRBJ2-3; the table's D call TRBD2 went unverified against the DNA. TRBV1 is a documented pseudogene. CDR3 length equals 15 residues. CDR3 in amino acids: CTSRIIAGVLNTQYF. For the CDR3, the DNA is TGCACCAGCAGAATCATAGCGGGAGTTTTAAATACGCAGTATTTT.

The gene calls are TRBV7-8 and TRBJ2-7; TRBD2 is a possible D gene (6 bases). Trimming removed 5 bases at V and 6 bases at J, with 17 bases between. CDR3 length: 14 amino acids. Germline CDR1 SGHVS, CDR2 FQNEAQ. The CDR3 DNA is TGTGCCAGCAGCCCCCCCGAGGAGGGAAGCGAGCAGTACTTC. Translating gives CASSPPEEGSEQYF.

The chain is built from TRBV6-6 and TRBJ1-1; the D is unclear. The germline CDR1 and CDR2 sequences are MNHNY and SVGAGI (reference sequence). V was clipped by 0 bases and J by 6 bases, with 8 bases between them. The CDR3 is 13 residues long. In DNA form, the CDR3 reads TGTGCCAGCAGTTACTCCCGTGGCGCTGAAGCTTTCTTT. Its translation: CASSYSRGAEAFF.

The chain uses TRBV10-1 and TRBJ1-1; no reliable D call. Germline loops: CDR1 WNHNN, CDR2 SYGVQD (reference sequence). The V end lost 0 bases, the J end lost 9 bases, and 14 bases lay between the germline ends. The CDR3 runs to 14 residues. The CDR3 protein is CASSESIGVIQAFF. Written as DNA, the CDR3 is TGCGCCAGCAGTGAGTCGATTGGGGTTATTCAAGCTTTCTTT.

The chain recombines TRBV3-1 (or the pseudogene TRBV3-2) with TRBJ1-3; 12 bases fit TRBD1. Trimming at V came to 0 bases and at J to 8 bases, leaving 5 bases not matched to a gene. Germline V gene lookup returns CDR1 LGHDT and CDR2 YNNKEL (reference sequence). This CDR3 comprises 16 residues. CDR3 sequence: CASSQDGTGGVDTIYF. The CDR3 nucleotides read TGTGCCAGCAGCCAAGATGGGACAGGGGGCGTCGACACCATATATTTT.

The J gene is TRBJ1-6, the V gene TRBV9; maybe TRBD1 (6 bases). V lost 4 bases and J 7 bases, leaving 18 bases between the germline ends. Germline values: CDR1 SGDLS, CDR2 YYNGEE. There are 16 residues in the CDR3. CDR3 amino acids: CASSTRQDRGNSPLHF. Written as DNA, the CDR3 is TGTGCCAGCAGCACTCGACAGGACCGAGGGAATTCACCCCTCCACTTT.

The chain couples TRBV6-4 to TRBJ2-1; 7 nucleotides align to TRBD1. Germline CDR1 and CDR2: MRHNA and SNTAGT. J lost 8 bases, V lost 0 bases, and 7 bases had no gene match. The CDR3 runs to 15 residues. This CDR3 reads CASSDSGGDFYEQFF. In DNA, the CDR3 is TGTGCCAGCAGTGACTCAGGGGGCGATTTTTATGAGCAGTTCTTC.

This clone was found once. The rearrangement joins TRBV30 to TRBJ1-4; D remains unclear. Per the germline V gene, CDR1 is GTSNPN and CDR2 is SVGIG (reference sequence). V was trimmed by 0 bases and J by 0 bases, leaving 20 bases between them. This CDR3 spans 19 amino acids. The CDR3: CAWSVPKGRELSTNEKLFF. The DNA for the CDR3 is TGTGCCTGGAGTGTACCAAAGGGCCGAGAACTGTCAACTAATGAAAAACTGTTTTTT.

The chain's CDR3 is CASSLRQGVNSGANVLTF. CDR3 coding DNA: TGTGCCAGCAGCCTTCGACAGGGAGTCAACTCTGGGGCCAACGTCCTGACTTTC. This rearrangement joins TRBV14 to TRBJ2-6; the match to TRBD1 covers 7 bases. The germline V gene has CDR1 SGHDN and CDR2 FVKESK. The CDR3 consists of 18 residues. V shed 4 bases, J shed 0 bases, and the junction held 9 bases outside the gene matches.